Below are 2 T cell receptor beta chains sequenced from a single sample in a study of cytomegalovirus exposure and HLA in healthy donors. PCR involved 60 Vbeta and 13 Jbeta primers. Assay: immunoSEQ multiplex PCR; the TCRdb copy retains only in-frame clones and omits some. Of approximately 220,000 clones in the sample, about 80% were seen once. Sequenced: PBMCs. These receptors were obtained from a girl aged 5-17 years in good health and CMV-seronegative.

The chain couples TRBV19 to TRBJ2-7; TRBD2 agrees at 8 bases. The J segment lost 2 bases and the V segment lost 3 bases, leaving 3 bases of the junction unmatched. The CDR3 spans 14 residues. CDR1 is LNHDA, CDR2 SQIVND, per germline (reference sequence). Here the CDR3 DNA reads TGTGCCAGTAGTATGGCGGGAGGACCCTACGAGCAGTACTTC. This encodes CASSMAGGPYEQYF.

The chain carries TRBV27 and TRBJ1-1; TRBD1 matches at 7 bases. Germline V gene sequence: CDR1 MNHEY, CDR2 SMNVEV (reference sequence). The CDR3 covers 13 residues. Unmatched junction bases numbered 11, after V lost 6 bases and J lost 10 bases. The CDR3 DNA reads as TGTGCCAGCAGAGGGACAGCCCAGGGTGGAGCTTTCTTT. This encodes CASRGTAQGGAFF.